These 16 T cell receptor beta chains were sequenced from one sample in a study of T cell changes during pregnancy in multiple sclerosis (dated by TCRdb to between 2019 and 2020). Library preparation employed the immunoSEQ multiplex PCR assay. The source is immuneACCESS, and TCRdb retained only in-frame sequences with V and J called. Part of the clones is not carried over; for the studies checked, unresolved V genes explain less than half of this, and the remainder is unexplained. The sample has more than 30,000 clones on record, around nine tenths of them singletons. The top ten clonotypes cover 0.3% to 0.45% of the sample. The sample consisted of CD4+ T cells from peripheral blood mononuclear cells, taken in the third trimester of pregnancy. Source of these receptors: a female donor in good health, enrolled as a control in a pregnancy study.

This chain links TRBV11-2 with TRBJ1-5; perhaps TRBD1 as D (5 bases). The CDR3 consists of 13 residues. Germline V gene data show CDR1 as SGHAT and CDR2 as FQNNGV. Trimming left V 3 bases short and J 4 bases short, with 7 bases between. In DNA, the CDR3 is TGTGCCAGCAGCTTGGGGCAGAATCAGCCCCAGCATTTT. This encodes CASSLGQNQPQHF.

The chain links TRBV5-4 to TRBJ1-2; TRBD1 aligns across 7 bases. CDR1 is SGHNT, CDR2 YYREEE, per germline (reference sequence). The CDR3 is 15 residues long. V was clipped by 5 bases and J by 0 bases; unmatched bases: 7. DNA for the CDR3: TGTGCCAGCAGGGACTCGGGACAGTCTAACTATGGCTACACCTTC. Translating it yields CASRDSGQSNYGYTF. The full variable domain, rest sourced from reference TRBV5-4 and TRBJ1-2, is ETGVTQSPTHLIKTRGQQVTLRCSSQSGHNTVSWYQQALGQGPQFIFQYYREEENGRGNFPPRFSGLQFPNYSSELNVNALELDDSALYLCASRDSGQSNYGYTFGSGTRLTVV.

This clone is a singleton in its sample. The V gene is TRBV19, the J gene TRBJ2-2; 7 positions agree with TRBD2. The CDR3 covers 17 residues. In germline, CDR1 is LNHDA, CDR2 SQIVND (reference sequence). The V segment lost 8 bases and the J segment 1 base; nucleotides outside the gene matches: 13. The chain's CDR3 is CASLLGGDGKNTGELFF. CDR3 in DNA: TGTGCCAGTCTGCTTGGGGGGGACGGAAAGAACACCGGGGAGCTGTTTTTT.

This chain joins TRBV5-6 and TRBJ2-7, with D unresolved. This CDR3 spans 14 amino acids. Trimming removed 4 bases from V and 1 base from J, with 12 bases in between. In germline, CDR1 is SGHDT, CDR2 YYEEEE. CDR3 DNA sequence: TGTGCCAGCAGCAGGAGCAGTCGTTCCTACGAGCAGTACTTC. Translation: CASSRSSRSYEQYF.

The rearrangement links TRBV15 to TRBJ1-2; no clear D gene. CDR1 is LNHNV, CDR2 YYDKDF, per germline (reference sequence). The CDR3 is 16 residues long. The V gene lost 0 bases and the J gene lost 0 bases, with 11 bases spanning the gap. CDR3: CATSRDLLMPNYGYTF. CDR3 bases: TGTGCCACCAGCAGAGATTTGCTAATGCCTAACTATGGCTACACCTTC.

DNA for the CDR3: TGTGCCAGCAGCTTAAACATAGAGGCTGAAGCTTTCTTT. This gives the protein CASSLNIEAEAFF. The chain uses TRBV7-9 and TRBJ1-1; D uncertain. V dropped 2 bases and J dropped 6 bases, with 10 bases sitting between them. The CDR3 length is 13 residues. CDR1 and CDR2 from the germline V gene are SEHNR and FQNEAQ (reference sequence).

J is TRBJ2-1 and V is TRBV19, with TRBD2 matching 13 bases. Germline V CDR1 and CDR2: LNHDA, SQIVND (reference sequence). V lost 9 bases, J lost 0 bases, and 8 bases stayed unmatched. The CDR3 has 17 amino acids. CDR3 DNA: TGTGCCAGCCCGGGGACTAGCGGGACTGACTCCTACAATGAGCAGTTCTTC. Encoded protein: CASPGTSGTDSYNEQFF.

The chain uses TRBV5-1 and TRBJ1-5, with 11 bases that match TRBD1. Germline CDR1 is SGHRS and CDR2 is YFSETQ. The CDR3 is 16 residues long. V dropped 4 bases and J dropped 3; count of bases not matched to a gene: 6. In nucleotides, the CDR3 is TGCGCCAGCAGCCCTGGACAGGGGGCTATCAATCAGCCCCAGCATTTT. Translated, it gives CASSPGQGAINQPQHF.

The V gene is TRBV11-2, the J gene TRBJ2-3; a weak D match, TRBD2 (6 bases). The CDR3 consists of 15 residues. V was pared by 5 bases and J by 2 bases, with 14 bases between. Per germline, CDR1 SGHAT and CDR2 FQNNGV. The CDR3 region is CASSPGSSVTDTQYF. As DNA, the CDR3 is TGTGCCAGCAGCCCCGGGTCTAGCGTCACAGATACGCAGTATTTT.

Here the CDR3 reads CASREGRGTYEQYF. CDR3 nucleotide sequence: TGTGCCAGCCGTGAGGGCCGGGGGACCTACGAGCAGTACTTC. The V gene is TRBV27, the J gene TRBJ2-7; D is perhaps TRBD2 (6 bases). This CDR3 is built from 14 residues. The germline V and J ends were trimmed by 8 bases and 2 bases, with 16 bases remaining between them. In germline, CDR1 is MNHEY, CDR2 SMNVEV (reference sequence).

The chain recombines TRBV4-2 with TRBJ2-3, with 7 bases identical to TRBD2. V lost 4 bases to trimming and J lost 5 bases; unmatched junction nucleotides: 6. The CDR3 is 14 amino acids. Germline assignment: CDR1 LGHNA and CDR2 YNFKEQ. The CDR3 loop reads CASSLRESGDTQYF. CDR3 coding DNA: TGTGCCAGCAGCCTGCGGGAGTCTGGAGATACGCAGTATTTT.

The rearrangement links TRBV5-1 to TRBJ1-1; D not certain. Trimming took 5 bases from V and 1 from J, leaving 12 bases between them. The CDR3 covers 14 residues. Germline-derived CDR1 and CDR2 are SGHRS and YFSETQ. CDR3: CASSLTPPNTEAFF. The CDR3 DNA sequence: TGCGCCAGCAGTTTAACACCTCCGAACACTGAAGCTTTCTTT.

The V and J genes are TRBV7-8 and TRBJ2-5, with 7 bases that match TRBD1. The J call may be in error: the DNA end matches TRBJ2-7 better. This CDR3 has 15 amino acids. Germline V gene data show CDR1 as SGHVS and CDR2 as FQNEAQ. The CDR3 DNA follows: TGTGCCAGCAGCTTCAGGGGGACCAGGTCCTACGAGCAGTACTTC. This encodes CASSFRGTRSYEQYF.

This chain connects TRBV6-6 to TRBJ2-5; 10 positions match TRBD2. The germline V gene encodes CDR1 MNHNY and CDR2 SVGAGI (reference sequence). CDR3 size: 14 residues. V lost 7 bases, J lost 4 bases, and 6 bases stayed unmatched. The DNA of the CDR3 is TGTGCCAGCAACGTAGCGGGAGGTGGAGAGACCCAGTACTTC. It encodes CASNVAGGGETQYF.

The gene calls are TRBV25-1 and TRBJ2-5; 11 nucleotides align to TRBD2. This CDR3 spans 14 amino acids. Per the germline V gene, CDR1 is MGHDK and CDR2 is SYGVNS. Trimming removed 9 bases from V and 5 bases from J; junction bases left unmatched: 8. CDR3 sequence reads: CASRLAGGAETQYF. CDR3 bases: TGTGCCAGTCGTCTAGCGGGAGGTGCGGAGACCCAGTACTTC.

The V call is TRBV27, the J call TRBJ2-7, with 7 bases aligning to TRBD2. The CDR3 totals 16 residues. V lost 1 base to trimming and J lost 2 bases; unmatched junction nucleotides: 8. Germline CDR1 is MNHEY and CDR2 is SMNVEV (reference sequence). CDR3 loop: CASSLFGLAAPYEQYF. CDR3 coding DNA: TGTGCCAGCAGTTTATTCGGGCTAGCGGCCCCCTACGAGCAGTACTTC.